The rows below give T cell receptor beta chains drawn from one sample of a study of CXCR3-negative and CXCR3-positive naive CD8 T cells. Using the 5' RACE reads, TCRdb records one entry per CDR3 protein without DNA. The sample totals over 50,000 distinct CDR3 sequences; its top ten clones hold about 0.84%. The sample consisted of naive CXCR3+ CD8+ T cells from blood. The receptors were sampled from a human donor in good health. Some clones in this sample may be carry-over from other donors' samples. Both conserved end residues are part of each CDR3.

TRBV27	TRBJ2-7	CASSRDRYEQYF
TRBV7-2	TRBJ2-3	CASSLPLTSGTSPDTQYF
TRBV7-9	TRBJ1-1	CASSVSSAEAFF
TRBV7-9	TRBJ2-1	CASSLRGVDEQFF
TRBV7-3	TRBJ1-2	CASSPPDYGYTF
TRBV28	TRBJ2-6	CASTLPGQGHSGANVLTF
TRBV6-2/TRBV6-3	TRBJ2-3	CASSRTDPSSTDTQYF
TRBV18	TRBJ1-1	CASSPEGHGTEAFF
TRBV12-3/TRBV12-4	TRBJ1-2	CASSLVPRDPYGYTF
TRBV14	TRBJ1-1	CASSQEVGIPEAFF
TRBV20-1	TRBJ2-1	CSAFKASNEQFF
TRBV15	TRBJ2-7	CATSKSTGVHEQYF
TRBV12-3/TRBV12-4	TRBJ2-1	CATQMGGLPNEQFF
TRBV20-1	TRBJ2-1	CSARELAGGAYNEQFF
TRBV6-2/TRBV6-3	TRBJ2-7	CASSSPGSISYEQYF
TRBV7-9	TRBJ2-1	CASSLTSGFYNEQFF
TRBV9	TRBJ2-2	CASRAGLGVTGELFF
TRBV20-1	TRBJ2-7	CSANRGLDEQYF
TRBV12-3/TRBV12-4	TRBJ1-4	CASSSPGQGNEKLFF
TRBV29-1	TRBJ1-2	CSAHIGTGANYGYTF
TRBV7-6	TRBJ2-7	CASSLTVASSEQYF
TRBV12-3/TRBV12-4	TRBJ2-3	CASSFSLTDTQYF
TRBV7-2	TRBJ2-5	CASTSSGSGETQYF
TRBV7-9	TRBJ2-7	CASSPGQVTYEQYF
TRBV20-1	TRBJ1-4	CSARTDTWNEKLFF
TRBV21-1	TRBJ2-7	CASSKDAQGSSYEQYF
TRBV7-3	TRBJ2-2	CASSLGTTNTGELFF
TRBV5-5	TRBJ1-1	CASSLGQADTEAFF
TRBV6-1	TRBJ2-7	CASSDYAGPTYEQYF
TRBV7-9	TRBJ2-1	CASSLIMTSGDEQFF
TRBV19	TRBJ2-5	CASSIVGGVETQYF
TRBV28	TRBJ2-5	CASSFRGRETQYF
TRBV29-1	TRBJ1-2	CSVEFGGGYGYTF
TRBV13	TRBJ2-6	CASSLSGGLAEDGANVLTF
TRBV27	TRBJ2-7	CASSLSSAVTYEQYF
TRBV7-3	TRBJ2-7	CASSLTNGREQYF
TRBV5-1	TRBJ2-7	CACSGDGAYEQYF
TRBV11-1	TRBJ2-7	CASSLLAGSSYEQYF
TRBV29-1	TRBJ2-2	CSVVSQENTGELFF
TRBV7-6	TRBJ2-7	CASSSRTTSSYEQYF
TRBV7-9	TRBJ1-4	CASNQQGALDEKLFF
TRBV19	TRBJ1-1	CASSIGNTEAFF
TRBV20-1	TRBJ2-3	CSARGFYRDGATDTQYF
TRBV15	TRBJ2-2	CATSSDRGLSGELFF
TRBV27	TRBJ2-7	CASSSNRDLLGEQYF
TRBV15	TRBJ2-2	CATSRDRDSRNTGELFF
TRBV7-9	TRBJ2-2	CASSGRDRVFDTGELFF
TRBV5-1	TRBJ2-1	CASSLGPGGPYNEQFF